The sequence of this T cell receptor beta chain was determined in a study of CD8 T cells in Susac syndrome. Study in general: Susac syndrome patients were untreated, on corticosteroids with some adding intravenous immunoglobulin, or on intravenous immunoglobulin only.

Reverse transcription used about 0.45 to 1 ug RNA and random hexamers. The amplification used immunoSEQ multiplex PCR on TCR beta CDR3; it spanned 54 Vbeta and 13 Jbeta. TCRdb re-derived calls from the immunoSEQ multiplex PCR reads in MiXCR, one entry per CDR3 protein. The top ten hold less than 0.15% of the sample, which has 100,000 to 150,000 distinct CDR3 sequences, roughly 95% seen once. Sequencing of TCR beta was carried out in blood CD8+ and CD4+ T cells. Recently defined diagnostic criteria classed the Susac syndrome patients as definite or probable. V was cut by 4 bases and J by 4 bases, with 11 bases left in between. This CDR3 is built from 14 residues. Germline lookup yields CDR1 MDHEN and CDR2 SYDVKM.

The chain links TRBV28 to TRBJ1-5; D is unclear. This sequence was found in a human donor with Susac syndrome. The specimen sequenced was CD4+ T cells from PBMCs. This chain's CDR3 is CASSSGGGNQPQHF. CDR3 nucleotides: TGTGCCAGCAGTTCCGGCGGAGGGAATCAGCCCCAGCATTTT.